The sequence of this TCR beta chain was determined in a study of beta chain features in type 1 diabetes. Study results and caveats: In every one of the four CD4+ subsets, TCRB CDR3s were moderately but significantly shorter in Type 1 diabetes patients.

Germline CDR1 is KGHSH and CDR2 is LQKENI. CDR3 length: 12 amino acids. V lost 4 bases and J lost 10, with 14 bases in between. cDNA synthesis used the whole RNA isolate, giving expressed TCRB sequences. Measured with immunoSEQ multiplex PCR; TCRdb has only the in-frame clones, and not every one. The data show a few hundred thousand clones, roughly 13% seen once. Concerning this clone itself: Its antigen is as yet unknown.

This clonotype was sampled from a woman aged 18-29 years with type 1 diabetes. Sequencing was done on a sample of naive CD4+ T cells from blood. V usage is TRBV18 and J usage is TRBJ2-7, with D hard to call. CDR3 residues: CASSQIVGDQYF. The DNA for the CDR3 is TGTGCCAGCTCACAAATAGTAGGAGACCAGTACTTC. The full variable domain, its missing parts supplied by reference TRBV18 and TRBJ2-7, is NAGVMQNPRHLVRRRGQEARLRCSPMKGHSHVYWYRQLPEEGLKFMVYLQKENIIDESGMPKERFSAEFPKEGPSILRIQQVVRGDSAAYFCASSQIVGDQYFGPGTRLTVT.